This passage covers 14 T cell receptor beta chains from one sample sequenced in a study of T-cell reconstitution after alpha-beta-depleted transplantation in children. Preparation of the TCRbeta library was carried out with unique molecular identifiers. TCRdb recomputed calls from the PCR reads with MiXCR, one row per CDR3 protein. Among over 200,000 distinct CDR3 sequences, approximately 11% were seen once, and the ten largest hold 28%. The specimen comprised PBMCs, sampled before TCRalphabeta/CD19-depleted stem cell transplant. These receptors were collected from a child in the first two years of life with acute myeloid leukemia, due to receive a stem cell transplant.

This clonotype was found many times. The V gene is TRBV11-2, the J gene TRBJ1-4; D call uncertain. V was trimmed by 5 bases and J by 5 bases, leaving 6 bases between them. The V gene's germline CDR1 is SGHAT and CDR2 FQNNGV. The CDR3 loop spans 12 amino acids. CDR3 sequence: CASSGENEKLFF. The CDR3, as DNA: TGTGCCAGCAGCGGGGAGAATGAAAAACTGTTTTTT. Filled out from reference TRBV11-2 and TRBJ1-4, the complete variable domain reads EAGVAQSPRYKIIEKRQSVAFWCNPISGHATLYWYQQILGQGPKLLIQFQNNGVVDDSQLPKDRFSAERLKGVDSTLKIQPAKLEDSAVYLCASSGENEKLFFGSGTQLSVL.

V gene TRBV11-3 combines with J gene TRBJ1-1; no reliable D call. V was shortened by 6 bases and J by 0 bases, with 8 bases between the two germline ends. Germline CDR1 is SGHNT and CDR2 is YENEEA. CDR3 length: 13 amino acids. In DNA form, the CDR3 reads TGTGCCAGCAGGGAGGCCATGAACACTGAAGCTTTCTTT. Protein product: CASREAMNTEAFF.

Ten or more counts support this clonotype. CDR3 loop: CASSLRLRAGANVLTF. The CDR3, as DNA: TGTGCCAGCAGCCTCCGCCTGCGGGCTGGGGCCAACGTCCTGACTTTC. V usage is TRBV7-9 and J usage is TRBJ2-6; TRBD2 might be the D (5 bases). The CDR3 runs 16 residues. CDR1 and CDR2 (germline): SEHNR, FQNEAQ (reference sequence). Trimming pared 5 bases from V and 2 bases from J, leaving 13 bases between. Looking up the rest from reference TRBV7-9 and TRBJ2-6 gives the full variable domain: DTGVSQNPRHKITKRGQNVTFRCDPISEHNRLYWYRQTLGQGPEFLTYFQNEAQLEKSRLLSDRFSAERPKGSFSTLEIQRTEQGDSAMYLCASSLRLRAGANVLTFGAGSRLTVL.

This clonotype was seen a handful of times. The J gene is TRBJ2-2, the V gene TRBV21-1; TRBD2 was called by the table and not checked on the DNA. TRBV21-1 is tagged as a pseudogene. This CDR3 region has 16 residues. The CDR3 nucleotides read TGTGCCAGCAGCAAACGGCCAGCGGGGGACACCGGGGAGCTGTTTTTT. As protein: CASSKRPAGDTGELFF.

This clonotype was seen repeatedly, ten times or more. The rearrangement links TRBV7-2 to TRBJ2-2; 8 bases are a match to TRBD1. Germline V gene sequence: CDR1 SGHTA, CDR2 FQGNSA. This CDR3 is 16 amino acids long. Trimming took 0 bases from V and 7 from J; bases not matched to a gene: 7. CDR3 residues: CASSLASQGVGGELFF. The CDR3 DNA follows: TGTGCCAGCAGCTTAGCCTCACAGGGGGTCGGCGGGGAGCTGTTTTTT.

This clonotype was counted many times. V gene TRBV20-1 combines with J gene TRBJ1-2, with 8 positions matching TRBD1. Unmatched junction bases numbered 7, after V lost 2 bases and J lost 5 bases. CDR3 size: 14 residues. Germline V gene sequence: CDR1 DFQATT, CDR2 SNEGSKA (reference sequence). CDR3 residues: CSARSRTGRYGYTF. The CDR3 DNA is TGCAGTGCTAGATCAAGGACAGGGCGGTATGGCTACACCTTC.

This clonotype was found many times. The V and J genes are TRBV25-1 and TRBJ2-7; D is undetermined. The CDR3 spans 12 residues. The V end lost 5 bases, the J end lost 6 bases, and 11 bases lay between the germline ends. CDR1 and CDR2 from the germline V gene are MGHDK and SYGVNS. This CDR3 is CASSSHLSEQYF. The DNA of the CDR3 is TGTGCCAGCAGTAGCCATCTCAGCGAGCAGTACTTC.

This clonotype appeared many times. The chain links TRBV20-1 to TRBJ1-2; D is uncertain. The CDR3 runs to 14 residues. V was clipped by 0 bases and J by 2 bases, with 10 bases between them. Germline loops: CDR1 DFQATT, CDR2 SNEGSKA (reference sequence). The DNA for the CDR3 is TGCAGTGCTAGAGATCAGACTGGGAACTATGGCTACACCTTC. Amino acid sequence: CSARDQTGNYGYTF.

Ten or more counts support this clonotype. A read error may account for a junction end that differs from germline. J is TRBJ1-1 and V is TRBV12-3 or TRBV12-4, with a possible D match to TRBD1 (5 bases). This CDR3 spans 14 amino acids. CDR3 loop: CASSLVGGNTESFF. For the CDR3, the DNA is TGTGCCAGCAGTTTAGTCGGGGGGAACACTGAATCTTTCTTT.

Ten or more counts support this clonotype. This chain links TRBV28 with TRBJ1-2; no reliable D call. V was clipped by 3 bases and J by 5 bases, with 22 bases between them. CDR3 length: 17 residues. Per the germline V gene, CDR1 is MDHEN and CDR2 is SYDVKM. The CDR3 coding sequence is TGTGCCAGCAGTTTCGGTGCCCCGATTCTGAACGGGTATGGCTACACCTTC. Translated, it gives CASSFGAPILNGYGYTF.

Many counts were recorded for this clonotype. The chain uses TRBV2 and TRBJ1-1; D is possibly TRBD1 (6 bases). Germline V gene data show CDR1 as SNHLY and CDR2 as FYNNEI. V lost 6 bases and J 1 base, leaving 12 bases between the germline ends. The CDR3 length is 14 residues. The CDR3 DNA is TGTGCCAGCAGAAGGGGGGGTCAGAACACTGAAGCTTTCTTT. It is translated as CASRRGGQNTEAFF.

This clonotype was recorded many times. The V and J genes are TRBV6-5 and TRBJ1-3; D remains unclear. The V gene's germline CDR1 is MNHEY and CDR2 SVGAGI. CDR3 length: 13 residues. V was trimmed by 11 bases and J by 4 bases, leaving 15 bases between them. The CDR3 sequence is CASTPGKGNTIYF. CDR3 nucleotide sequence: TGTGCCTCCACCCCCGGGAAAGGAAACACCATATATTTT.

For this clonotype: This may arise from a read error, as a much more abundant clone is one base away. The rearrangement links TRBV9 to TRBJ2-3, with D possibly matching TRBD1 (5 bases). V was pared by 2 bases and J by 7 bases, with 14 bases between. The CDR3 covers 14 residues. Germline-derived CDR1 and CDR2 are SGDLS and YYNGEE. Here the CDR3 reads CASSVGQLVHTQYF. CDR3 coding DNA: TGTGCCAGCAGCGTGGGGCAGTTGGTACATACGCAGTATTTT.

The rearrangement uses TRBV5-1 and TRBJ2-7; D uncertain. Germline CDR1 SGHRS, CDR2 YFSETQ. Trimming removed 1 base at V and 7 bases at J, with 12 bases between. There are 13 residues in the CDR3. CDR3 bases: TGCGCCAGCAGCTTGCGGGCGGCTTGGGAGCAGTACTTC. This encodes CASSLRAAWEQYF.